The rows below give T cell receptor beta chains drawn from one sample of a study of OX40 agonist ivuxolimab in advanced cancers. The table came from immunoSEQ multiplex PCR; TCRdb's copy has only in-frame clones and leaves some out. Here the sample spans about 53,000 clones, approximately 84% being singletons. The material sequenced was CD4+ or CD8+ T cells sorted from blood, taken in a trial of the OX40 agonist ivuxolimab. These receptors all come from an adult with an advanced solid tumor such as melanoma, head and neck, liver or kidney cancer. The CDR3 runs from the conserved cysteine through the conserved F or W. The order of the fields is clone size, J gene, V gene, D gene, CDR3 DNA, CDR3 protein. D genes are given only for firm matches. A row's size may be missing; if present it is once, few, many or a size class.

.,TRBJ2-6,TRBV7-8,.,TGTGCCAGCAGCTTATCGGTGGACGGTTCTGGGGCCAACGTCCTGACTTTC,CASSLSVDGSGANVLTF
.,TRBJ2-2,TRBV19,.,TGTGCCAGTAGTACAGGACTTGCCGGGGAGCTGTTTTTT,CASSTGLAGELFF
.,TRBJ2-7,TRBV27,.,TGTGCCAGCAGTTTATCGCCGGCCTACGAGCAGTACTTC,CASSLSPAYEQYF
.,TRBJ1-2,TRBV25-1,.,TGTGCCAGCGGCGGCCTGGGCTATGGCTACACCTTC,CASGGLGYGYTF
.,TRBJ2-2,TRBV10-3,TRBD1,TGTGCCATCGGGCAGGGGGCCACCGGGGAGCTGTTTTTT,CAIGQGATGELFF
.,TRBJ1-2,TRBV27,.,TGTGCCAGCAGTCAACAACCGACCTATGGCTACACCTTC,CASSQQPTYGYTF
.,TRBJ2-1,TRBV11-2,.,TGTGCCAGCAGCTCGTCAAACTCCTACAATGAGCAGTTCTTC,CASSSSNSYNEQFF
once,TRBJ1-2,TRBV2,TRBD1,TGTGCCAGCACCCCGACAGGGGTAACGACGCTCTATGGCTACACCTTC,CASTPTGVTTLYGYTF
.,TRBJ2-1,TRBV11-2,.,TGTGCCAGCAGCTTAGATCGGGGTGGCCAGCAGTTCTTC,CASSLDRGGQQFF
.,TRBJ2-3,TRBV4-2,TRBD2,TGTGCCAGCAGCCAAGTCGGCGGGAGGCCAGATACGCAGTATTTT,CASSQVGGRPDTQYF
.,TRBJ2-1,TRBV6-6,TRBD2,TGTGCCAGCAGCCCAGGGACTAGCGGGGGGAATGAGCAGTTCTTC,CASSPGTSGGNEQFF